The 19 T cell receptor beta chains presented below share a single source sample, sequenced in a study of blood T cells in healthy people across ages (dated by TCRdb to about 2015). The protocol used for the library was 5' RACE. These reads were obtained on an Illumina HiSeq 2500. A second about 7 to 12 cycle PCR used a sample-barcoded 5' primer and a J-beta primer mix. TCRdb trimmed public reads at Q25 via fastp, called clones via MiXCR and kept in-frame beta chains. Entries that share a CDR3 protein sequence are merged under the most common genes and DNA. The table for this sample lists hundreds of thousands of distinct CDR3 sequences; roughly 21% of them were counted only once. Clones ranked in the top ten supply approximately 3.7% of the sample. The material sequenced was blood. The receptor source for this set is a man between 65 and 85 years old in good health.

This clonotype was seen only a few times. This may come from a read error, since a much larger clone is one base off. The CDR3 protein is CASSQGLGTYEQYF. CDR3 in DNA: TGTGCCAGCAGCCAAGGGTTGGGAACCTACGAGCAGTACTTC. The chain has TRBV14 and TRBJ2-7; D uncertain. CDR1 is SGHDN, CDR2 FVKESK, per germline. There are 14 residues in the CDR3. Deletions cut 1 base from V and 2 bases from J, with 9 bases between.

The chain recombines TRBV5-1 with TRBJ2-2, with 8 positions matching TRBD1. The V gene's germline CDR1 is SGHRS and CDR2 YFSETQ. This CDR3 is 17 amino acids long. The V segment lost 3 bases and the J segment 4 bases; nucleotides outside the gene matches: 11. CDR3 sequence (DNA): TGCGCCAGCAGCTCACTCGCGGGGACAGGCCCCACCGGGGAGCTGTTTTTT. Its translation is CASSSLAGTGPTGELFF.

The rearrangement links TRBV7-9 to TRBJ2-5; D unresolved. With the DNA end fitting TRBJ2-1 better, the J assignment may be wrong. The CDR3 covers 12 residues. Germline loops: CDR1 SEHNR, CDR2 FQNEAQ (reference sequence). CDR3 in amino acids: CASSLGAVEQFF. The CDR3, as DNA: TGTGCCAGCAGCTTAGGCGCAGTTGAGCAGTTCTTC.

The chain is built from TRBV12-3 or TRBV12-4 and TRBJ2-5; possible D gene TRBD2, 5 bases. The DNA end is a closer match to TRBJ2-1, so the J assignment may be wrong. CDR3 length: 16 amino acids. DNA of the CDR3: TGTGCCAGCACCCCGGACTCAAGGGTAGAGGTGGATGAGCAGTTCTTC. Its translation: CASTPDSRVEVDEQFF.

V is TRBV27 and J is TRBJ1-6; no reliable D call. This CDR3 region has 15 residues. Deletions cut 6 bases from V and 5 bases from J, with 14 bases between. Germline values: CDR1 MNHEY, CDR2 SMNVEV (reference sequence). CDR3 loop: CASRLFSPDNSPLHF. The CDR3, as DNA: TGTGCCAGCAGGCTCTTTTCGCCGGATAATTCACCCCTCCACTTT.

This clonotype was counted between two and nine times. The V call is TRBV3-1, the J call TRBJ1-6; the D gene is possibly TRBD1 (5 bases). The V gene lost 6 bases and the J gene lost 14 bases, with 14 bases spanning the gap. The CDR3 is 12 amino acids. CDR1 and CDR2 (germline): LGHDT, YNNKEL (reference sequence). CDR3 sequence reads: CASRPTGGALHF. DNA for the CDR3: TGTGCCAGCAGGCCTACAGGCGGGGCCCTCCACTTT.

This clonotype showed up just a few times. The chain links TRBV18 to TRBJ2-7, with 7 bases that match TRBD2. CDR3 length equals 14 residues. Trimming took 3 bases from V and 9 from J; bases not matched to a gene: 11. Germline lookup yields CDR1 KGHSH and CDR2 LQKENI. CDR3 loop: CASSPAGVRGLQYF. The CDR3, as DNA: TGTGCCAGCTCACCGGCGGGAGTGCGGGGATTGCAGTACTTC.

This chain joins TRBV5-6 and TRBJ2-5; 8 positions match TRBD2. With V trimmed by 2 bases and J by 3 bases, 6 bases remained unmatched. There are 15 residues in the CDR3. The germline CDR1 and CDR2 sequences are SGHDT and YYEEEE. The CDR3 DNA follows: TGTGCCAGCAGCTTCCTAGCGGGCCCCGAAGAGACCCAGTACTTC. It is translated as CASSFLAGPEETQYF. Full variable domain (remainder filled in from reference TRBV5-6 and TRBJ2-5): DAGVTQSPTHLIKTRGQQVTLRCSPKSGHDTVSWYQQALGQGPQFIFQYYEEEERQRGNFPDRFSGHQFPNYSSELNVNALLLGDSALYLCASSFLAGPEETQYFGPGTRLLVL.

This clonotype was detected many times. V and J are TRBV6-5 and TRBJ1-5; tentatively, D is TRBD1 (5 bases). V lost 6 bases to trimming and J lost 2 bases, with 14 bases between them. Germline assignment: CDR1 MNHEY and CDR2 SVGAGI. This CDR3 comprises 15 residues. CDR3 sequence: CASSETLGGNQPQHF. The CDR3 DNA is TGTGCCAGCAGCGAGACCCTGGGGGGCAATCAGCCCCAGCATTTT.

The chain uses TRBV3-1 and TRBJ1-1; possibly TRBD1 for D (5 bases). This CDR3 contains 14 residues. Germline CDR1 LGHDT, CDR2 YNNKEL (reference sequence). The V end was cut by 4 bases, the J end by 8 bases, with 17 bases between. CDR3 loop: CASSPRDSYGEAFF. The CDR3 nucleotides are TGTGCCAGCAGCCCGAGGGACTCCTATGGCGAAGCTTTCTTT.

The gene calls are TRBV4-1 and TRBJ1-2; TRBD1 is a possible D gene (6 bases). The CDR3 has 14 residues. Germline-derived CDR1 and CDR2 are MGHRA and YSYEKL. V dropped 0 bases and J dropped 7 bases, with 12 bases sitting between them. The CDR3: CASSQDGGAGGYTF. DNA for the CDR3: TGCGCCAGCAGCCAAGACGGGGGGGCCGGTGGCTACACCTTC.

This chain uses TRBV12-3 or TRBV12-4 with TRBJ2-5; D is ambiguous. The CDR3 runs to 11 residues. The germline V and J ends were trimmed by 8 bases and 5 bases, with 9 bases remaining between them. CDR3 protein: CASGYRETQYF. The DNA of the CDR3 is TGTGCCAGCGGGTACCGGGAGACCCAGTACTTC.

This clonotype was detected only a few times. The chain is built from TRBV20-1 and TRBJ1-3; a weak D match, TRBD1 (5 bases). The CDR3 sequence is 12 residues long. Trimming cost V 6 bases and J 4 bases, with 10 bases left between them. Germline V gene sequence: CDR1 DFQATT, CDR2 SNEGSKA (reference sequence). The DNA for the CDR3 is TGCAGTGCCATGGGGGAAGGAAACACCATATATTTT. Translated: CSAMGEGNTIYF.

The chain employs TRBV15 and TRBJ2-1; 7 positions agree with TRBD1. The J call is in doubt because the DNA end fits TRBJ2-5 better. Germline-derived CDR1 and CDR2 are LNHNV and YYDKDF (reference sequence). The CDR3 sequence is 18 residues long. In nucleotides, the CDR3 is TGTGCCACCAGCAGAGAGAGGGGGCCGCATGACCCCAAAGAGACCCAGTACTTC. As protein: CATSRERGPHDPKETQYF.

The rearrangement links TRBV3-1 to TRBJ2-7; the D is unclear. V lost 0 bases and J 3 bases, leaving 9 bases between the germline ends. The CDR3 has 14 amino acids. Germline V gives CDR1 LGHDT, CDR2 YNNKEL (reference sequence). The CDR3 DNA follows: TGTGCCAGCAGCCAAGATGTTAGGGTCTACGAGCAGTACTTC. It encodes CASSQDVRVYEQYF.

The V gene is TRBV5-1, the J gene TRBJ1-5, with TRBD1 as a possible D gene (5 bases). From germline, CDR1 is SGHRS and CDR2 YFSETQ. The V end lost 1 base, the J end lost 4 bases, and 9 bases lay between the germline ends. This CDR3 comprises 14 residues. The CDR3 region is CASSLPGPNQPQHF. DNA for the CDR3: TGCGCCAGCAGCTTGCCGGGACCTAATCAGCCCCAGCATTTT.

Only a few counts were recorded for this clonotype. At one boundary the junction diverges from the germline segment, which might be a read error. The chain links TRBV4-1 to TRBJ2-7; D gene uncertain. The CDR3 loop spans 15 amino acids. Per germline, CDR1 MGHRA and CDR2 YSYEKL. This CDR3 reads CASSQLLVAFYGQYF. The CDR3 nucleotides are TGCGCCAGCAGCCAGCTACTGGTTGCCTTCTACGGGCAGTACTTC.

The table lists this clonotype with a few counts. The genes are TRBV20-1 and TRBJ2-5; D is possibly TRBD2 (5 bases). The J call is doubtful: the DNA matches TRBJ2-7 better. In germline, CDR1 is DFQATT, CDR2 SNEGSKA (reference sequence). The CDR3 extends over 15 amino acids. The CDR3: CSARDLARMDYEQYF. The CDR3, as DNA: TGCAGTGCTAGAGATCTAGCAAGGATGGACTACGAGCAGTACTTC.

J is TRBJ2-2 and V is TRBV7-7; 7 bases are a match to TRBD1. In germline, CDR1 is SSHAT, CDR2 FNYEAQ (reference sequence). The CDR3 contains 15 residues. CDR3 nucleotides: TGTGCTAGAGGCCAGGGGACAGCGAACACCGGGGAGCTGTTTTTT. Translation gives CARGQGTANTGELFF.